The clone carrying this T cell receptor (beta chain) was counted a few times. Antigen specificity is unknown. This sample is part of a study of PD-1 blockade in mismatch repair-deficient tumors. TCRs were sequenced from three patients responding to pembrolizumab. General study findings and limits: Tumor-resident clones, often undetectable pretreatment in blood, expanded then contracted after pembrolizumab.

Trimming pared 1 base from V and 2 bases from J, leaving 15 bases between. This CDR3 is built from 16 residues. Germline values: CDR1 SEHNR, CDR2 FQNEAQ (reference sequence). Repertoires were generated with immunoSEQ multiplex PCR, while TCRdb's copy carries only in-frame clones and drops some. The table lists 95,000 to 150,000 clones, roughly nine tenths of them singletons, with about 13% in the top ten. The sample was peripheral blood, taken 44 weeks after starting pembrolizumab. The clonotype was recovered from an adult with mismatch repair-deficient cancer. This chain uses TRBV7-9 with TRBJ2-7; possibly TRBD1 for D (5 bases). In DNA form, the CDR3 reads TGTGCCAGCAGCTTAGAACCGACAGTGATCCCCTACGAGCAGTACTTC. Translated, it gives CASSLEPTVIPYEQYF.